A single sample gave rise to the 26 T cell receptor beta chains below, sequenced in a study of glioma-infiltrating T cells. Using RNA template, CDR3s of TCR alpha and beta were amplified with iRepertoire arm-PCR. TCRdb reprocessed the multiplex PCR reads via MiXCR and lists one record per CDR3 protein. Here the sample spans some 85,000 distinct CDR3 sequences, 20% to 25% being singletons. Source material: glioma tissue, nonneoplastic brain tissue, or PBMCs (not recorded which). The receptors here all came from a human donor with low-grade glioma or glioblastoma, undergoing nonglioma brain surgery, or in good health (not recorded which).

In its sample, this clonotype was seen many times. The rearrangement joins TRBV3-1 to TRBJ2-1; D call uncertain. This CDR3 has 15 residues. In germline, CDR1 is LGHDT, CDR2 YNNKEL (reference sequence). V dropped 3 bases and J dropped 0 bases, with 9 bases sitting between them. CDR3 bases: TGTGCCAGCAGCCATCCGAGTGGCTCCTACAATGAGCAGTTCTTC. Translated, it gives CASSHPSGSYNEQFF.

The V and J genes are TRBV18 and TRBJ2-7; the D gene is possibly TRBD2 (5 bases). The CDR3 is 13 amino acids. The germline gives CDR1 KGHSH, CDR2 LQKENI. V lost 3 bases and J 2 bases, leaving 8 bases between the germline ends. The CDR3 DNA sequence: TGTGCCAGCTCACCTAGCGCTACCTACGAGCAGTACTTC. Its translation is CASSPSATYEQYF.

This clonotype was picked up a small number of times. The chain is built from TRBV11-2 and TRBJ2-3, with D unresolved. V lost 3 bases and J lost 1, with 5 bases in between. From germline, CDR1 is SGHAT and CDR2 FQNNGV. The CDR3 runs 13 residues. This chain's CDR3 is CASSFLRTDTQYF. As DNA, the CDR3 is TGTGCCAGCAGCTTTCTTCGCACAGATACGCAGTATTTT.

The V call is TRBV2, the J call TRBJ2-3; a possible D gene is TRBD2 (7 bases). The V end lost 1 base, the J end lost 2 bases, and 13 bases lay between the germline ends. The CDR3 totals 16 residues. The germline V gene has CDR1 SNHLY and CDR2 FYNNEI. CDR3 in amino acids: CASSEGTAGLTDTQYF. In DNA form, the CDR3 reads TGTGCCAGCAGTGAAGGGACAGCGGGGCTCACAGATACGCAGTATTTT.

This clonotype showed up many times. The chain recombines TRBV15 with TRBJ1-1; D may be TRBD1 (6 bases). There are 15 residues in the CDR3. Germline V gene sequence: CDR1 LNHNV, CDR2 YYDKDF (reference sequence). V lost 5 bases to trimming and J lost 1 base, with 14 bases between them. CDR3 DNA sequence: TGTGCCACCAGCCTAAGTCTGGACAGGAACACTGAAGCTTTCTTT. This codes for CATSLSLDRNTEAFF.

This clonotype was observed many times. The CDR3 nucleotides are TGTGCAAGCAGCCCCAGCTCTGGAAACACCATATATTTT. Translating gives CASSPSSGNTIYF. V is TRBV19 and J is TRBJ1-3; unclear D gene. In germline, CDR1 is LNHDA, CDR2 SQIVND (reference sequence). The CDR3 runs 13 residues.

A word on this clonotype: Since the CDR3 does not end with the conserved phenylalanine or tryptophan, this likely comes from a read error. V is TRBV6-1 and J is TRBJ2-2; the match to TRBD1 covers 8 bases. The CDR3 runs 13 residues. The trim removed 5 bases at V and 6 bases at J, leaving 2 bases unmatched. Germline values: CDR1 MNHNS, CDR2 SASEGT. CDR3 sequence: CASSRTGPGELFL. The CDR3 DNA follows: TGTGCCAGCAGTCGGACAGGGCCCGGGGAGCTGTTTCTT.

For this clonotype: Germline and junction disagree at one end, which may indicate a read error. CDR3 protein: CASTRNGQGGETEYF. The CDR3 DNA reads as TGTGCCAGCACTCGAAACGGACAGGGCGGAGAGACCGAGTACTTC. This sequence joins TRBV7-9 and TRBJ2-5; 8 bases match TRBD1. Germline CDR1 reads SEHNR; CDR2 reads FQNEAQ (reference sequence). This CDR3 contains 15 residues.

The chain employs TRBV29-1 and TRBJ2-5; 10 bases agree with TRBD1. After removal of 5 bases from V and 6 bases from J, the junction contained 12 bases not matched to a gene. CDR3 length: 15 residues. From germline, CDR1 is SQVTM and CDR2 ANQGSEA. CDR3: CSVPDQGQGKKTQYF. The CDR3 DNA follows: TGCAGCGTTCCAGACCAGGGACAGGGGAAGAAGACCCAGTACTTC.

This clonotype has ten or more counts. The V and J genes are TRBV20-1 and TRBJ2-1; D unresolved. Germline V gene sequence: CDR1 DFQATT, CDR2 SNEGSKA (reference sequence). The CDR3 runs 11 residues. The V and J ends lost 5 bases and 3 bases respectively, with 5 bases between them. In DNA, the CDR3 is TGCAGTGCTCGGGTCTACAATGAGCAGTTCTTC. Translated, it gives CSARVYNEQFF.

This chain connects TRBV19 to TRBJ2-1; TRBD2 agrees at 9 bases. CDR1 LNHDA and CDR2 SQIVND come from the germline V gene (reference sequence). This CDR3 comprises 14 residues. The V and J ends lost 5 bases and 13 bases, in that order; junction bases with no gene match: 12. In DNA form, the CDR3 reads TGTGCCAGTAGTGTCGCTAGCGGGACAGAGACCCAGTTCTTC. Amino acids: CASSVASGTETQFF.

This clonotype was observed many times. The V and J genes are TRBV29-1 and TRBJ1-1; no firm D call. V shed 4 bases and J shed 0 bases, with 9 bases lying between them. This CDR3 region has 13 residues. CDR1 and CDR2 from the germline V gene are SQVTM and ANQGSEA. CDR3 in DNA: TGCAGCGTTGGACCGCAGATGAACACTGAAGCTTTCTTT. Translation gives CSVGPQMNTEAFF.

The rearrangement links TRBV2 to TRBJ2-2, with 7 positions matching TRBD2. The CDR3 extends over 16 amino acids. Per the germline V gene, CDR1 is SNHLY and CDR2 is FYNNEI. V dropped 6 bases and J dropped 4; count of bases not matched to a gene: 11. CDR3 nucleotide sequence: TGTGCCAGCAGGAGGGGTGGGACTACCTCCACCGGGGAGCTGTTTTTT. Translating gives CASRRGGTTSTGELFF.

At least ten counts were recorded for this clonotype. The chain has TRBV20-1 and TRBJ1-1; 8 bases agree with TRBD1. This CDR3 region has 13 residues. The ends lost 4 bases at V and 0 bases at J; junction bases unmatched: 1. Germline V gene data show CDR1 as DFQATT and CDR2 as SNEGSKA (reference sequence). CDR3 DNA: TGCAGTGCTACACAGGGGGTGAACACTGAAGCTTTCTTT. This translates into CSATQGVNTEAFF.

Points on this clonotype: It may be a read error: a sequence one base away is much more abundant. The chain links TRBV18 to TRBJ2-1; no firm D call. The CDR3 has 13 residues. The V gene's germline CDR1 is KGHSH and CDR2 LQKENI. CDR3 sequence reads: CASSPVAYNEQLF. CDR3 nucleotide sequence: TGTGCCAGCTCACCCGTCGCCTACAATGAGCAGCTCTTC.

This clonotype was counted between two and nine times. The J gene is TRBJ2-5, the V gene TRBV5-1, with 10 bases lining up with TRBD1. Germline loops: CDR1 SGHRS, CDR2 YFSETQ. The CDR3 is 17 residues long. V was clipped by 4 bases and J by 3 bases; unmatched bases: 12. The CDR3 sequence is CASSNLPPGTGEETQYF. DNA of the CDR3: TGCGCCAGCAGCAACCTGCCGCCCGGGACAGGGGAAGAGACCCAGTACTTC.

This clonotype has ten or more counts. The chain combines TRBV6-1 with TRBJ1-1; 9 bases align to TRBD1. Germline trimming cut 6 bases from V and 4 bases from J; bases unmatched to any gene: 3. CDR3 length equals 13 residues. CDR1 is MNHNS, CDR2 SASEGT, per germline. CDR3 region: CASSGQGITEAFF. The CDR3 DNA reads TGTGCCAGCAGCGGACAGGGGATCACTGAAGCTTTCTTT.

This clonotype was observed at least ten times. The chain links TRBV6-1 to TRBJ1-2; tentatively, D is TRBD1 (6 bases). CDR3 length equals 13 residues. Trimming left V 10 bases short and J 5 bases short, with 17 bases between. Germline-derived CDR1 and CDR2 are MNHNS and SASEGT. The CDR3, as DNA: TGTGCCACCGCCGAACAGGGCTGGTATGGCTACACCTTC. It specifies CATAEQGWYGYTF.

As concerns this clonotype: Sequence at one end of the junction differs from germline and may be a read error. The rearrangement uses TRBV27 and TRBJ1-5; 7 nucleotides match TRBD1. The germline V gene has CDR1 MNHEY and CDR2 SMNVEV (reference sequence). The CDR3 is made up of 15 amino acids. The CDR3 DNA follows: TGTGCCAGCCACCGGCCGAGGGGGCCTAATCAGCCCCGGCATTTC. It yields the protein CASHRPRGPNQPRHF.

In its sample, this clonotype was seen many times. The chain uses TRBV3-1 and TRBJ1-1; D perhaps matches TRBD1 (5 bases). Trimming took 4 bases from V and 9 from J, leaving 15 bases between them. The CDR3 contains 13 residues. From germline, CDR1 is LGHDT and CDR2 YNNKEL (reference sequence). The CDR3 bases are TGTGCCAGCAGCCCTCTAGGGGCAGGTAAAGCTTTCTTT. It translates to CASSPLGAGKAFF.

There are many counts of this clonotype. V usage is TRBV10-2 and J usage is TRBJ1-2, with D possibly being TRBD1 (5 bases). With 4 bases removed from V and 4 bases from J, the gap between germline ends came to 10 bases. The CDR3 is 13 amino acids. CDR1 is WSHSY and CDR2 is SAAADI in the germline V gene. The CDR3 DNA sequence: TGCGCCAGCAGTGGGGGCGCAGGCTATGGCTACACCTTC. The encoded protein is CASSGGAGYGYTF.

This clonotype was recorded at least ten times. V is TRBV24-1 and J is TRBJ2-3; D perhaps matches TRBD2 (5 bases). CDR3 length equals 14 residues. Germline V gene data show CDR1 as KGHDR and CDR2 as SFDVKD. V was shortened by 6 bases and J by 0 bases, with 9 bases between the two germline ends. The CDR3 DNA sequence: TGTGCCACCAGTAATACGGGGAGCACAGATACGCAGTATTTT. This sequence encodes CATSNTGSTDTQYF.

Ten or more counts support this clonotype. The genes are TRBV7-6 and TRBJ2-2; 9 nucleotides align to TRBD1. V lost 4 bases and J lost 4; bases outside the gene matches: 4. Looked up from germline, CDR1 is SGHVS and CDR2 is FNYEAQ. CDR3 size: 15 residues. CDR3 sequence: CASSSRTGATGELFF. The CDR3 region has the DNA TGTGCCAGCAGCTCTAGGACAGGGGCCACCGGGGAGCTGTTTTTT.

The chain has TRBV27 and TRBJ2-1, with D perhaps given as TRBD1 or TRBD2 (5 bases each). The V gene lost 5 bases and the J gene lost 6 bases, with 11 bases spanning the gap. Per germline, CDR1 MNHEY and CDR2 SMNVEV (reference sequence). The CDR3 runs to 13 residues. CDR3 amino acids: CASSPPGGNEQFF. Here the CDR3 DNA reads TGTGCCAGCAGTCCTCCTGGGGGCAATGAGCAGTTCTTC.

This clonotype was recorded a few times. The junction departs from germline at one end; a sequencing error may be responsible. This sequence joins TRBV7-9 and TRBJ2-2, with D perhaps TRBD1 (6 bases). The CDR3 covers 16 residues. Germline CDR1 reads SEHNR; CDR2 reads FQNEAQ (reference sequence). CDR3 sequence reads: CASSLRSGAVTGELVF. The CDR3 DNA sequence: TGTGCCAGCAGCTTACGATCAGGGGCGGTCACCGGGGAGCTGGTTTTT. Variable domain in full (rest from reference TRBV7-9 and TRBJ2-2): DTGVSQNPRHKITKRGQNVTFRCDPISEHNRLYWYRQTLGQGPEFLTYFQNEAQLEKSRLLSDRFSAERPKGSFSTLEIQRTEQGDSAMYLCASSLRSGAVTGELVFGEGSRLTVL.

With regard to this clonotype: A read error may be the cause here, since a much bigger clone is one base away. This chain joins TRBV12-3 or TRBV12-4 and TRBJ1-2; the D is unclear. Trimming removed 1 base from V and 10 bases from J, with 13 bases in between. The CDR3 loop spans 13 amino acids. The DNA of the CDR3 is TGTGCCAGCAGTTTAGGCGGGGTTGATGACTACACCTTC. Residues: CASSLGGVDDYTF.